Following are 5 T cell receptor beta chains from one sample sequenced in a study of cytomegalovirus exposure and HLA in healthy donors. PCR employed 60 Vbeta and 13 Jbeta primers. Here immunoSEQ multiplex PCR was the method, and the copy in TCRdb shows in-frame clones only, minus some. Among 79,000 or so clones listed, roughly 73% were seen once. Sequencing used PBMCs. The receptors here all came from a woman between 40 and 50 years old in good health and CMV-seropositive.

V is TRBV29-1 and J is TRBJ1-1, with TRBD1 identical over 8 bases. Germline CDR1 and CDR2: SQVTM and ANQGSEA. This CDR3 comprises 12 residues. Trimming at V came to 5 bases and at J to 4 bases, leaving 3 bases not matched to a gene. This chain's CDR3 is CSVFTGGTEAFF. CDR3 nucleotides: TGCAGCGTTTTTACAGGGGGCACTGAAGCTTTCTTT.

The gene calls are TRBV5-1 and TRBJ1-1; the D is unclear. Per the germline V gene, CDR1 is SGHRS and CDR2 is YFSETQ. CDR3 length equals 15 residues. Trimming removed 4 bases at V and 0 bases at J, with 13 bases between. CDR3 in amino acids: CASSEVVALNTEAFF. The CDR3 DNA sequence: TGCGCCAGCAGCGAAGTGGTGGCTCTGAACACTGAAGCTTTCTTT.

This clone came up a few times. This chain joins TRBV7-2 and TRBJ2-7; perhaps TRBD1 as D (5 bases). The CDR3 sequence is 11 residues long. CDR1 and CDR2 (germline): SGHTA, FQGNSA. Trimming removed 8 bases at V and 6 bases at J, with 11 bases between. The CDR3 nucleotides read TGTGCCAGCGTTCAGGGCCGCGAGCAGTACTTC. Protein: CASVQGREQYF.

V gene TRBV25-1 combines with J gene TRBJ2-1; D may be TRBD1 (6 bases). CDR3 length equals 13 residues. CDR1 and CDR2 (germline): MGHDK, SYGVNS. V lost 6 bases and J 9 bases, leaving 15 bases between the germline ends. The CDR3 bases are TGTGCCAGCAGGGTTCAGGGGTACGGTGAGCAGTTCTTC. Residues: CASRVQGYGEQFF.

In its sample, this clone was seen a few times. V and J are TRBV7-6 and TRBJ2-2, with 15 bases aligning to TRBD2. This CDR3 is built from 17 residues. Looked up from germline, CDR1 is SGHVS and CDR2 is FNYEAQ. V lost 5 bases to trimming and J lost 8 bases; unmatched junction nucleotides: 9. The CDR3 region has the DNA TGTGCCAGCAGCCTACGGACTAGCGGGAGGGTTATTGGGGAGCTGTTTTTT. It yields the protein CASSLRTSGRVIGELFF.